Listed below are T cell receptor beta chains from one sample, sequenced in a study of blood T cell repertoires in COVID-19. The protocol was immunoSEQ multiplex PCR, while the TCRdb copy is restricted to in-frame clones and leaves out a portion. The sample records about 13,000 clones, roughly 90% being singletons. The sample was peripheral blood. The source is a human donor in a cohort sampled during active COVID-19. Both conserved end residues are part of each CDR3. The D gene is left open where the match is weak. Size values are once, few and many counts, or a class for expanded clones, and some rows have none.

V gene	clone size	D gene	J gene	CDR3 protein	CDR3 DNA
TRBV19	.	TRBD2	TRBJ2-1	CASSRTSGGYNEQFF	TGTGCCAGTAGTCGGACTAGCGGGGGATACAATGAGCAGTTCTTC
TRBV10-2	.	TRBD1	TRBJ2-2	CASSEGDRGNTGELFF	TGCGCCAGCAGTGAGGGGGACAGGGGGAACACCGGGGAGCTGTTTTTT
TRBV21-1	.	.	TRBJ1-6	CASSKYAGANSPLHF	TGTGCCAGCAGCAAATATGCAGGGGCCAATTCACCCCTCCACTTT
TRBV4-3	.	TRBD1	TRBJ2-3	CASSQFTGGRDTQYF	TGCGCCAGCAGCCAATTCACAGGGGGCAGGGATACGCAGTATTTT
TRBV9	.	.	TRBJ2-5	CASSPAGPGGRYF	TGTGCCAGCAGCCCCGCCGGCCCCGGGGGTCGCTACTTC
TRBV30	.	.	TRBJ1-5	CACDIGAGPNQPQHF	TGTGCCTGCGACATAGGCGCAGGGCCTAATCAGCCCCAGCATTTT
TRBV7-2	.	.	TRBJ1-5	CASSLGPEDSNQPQHF	TGTGCCAGCAGCTTAGGCCCAGAAGATTCCAATCAGCCCCAGCATTTT
TRBV6-5	.	TRBD2	TRBJ2-3	CASSWGGSTDTQYF	TGTGCCAGCAGTTGGGGGGGAAGCACAGATACGCAGTATTTT
TRBV6-5	.	.	TRBJ1-1	CASRGDTEAFF	TGTGCCAGCCGGGGGGACACTGAAGCTTTCTTT
TRBV5-1	.	TRBD1	TRBJ2-5	CASSFTGGETQYF	TGCGCCAGCAGCTTTACAGGGGGGGAGACCCAGTACTTC
TRBV4-1	.	.	TRBJ2-3	CASSQVNLVATDTQYF	TGCGCCAGCAGCCAAGTTAACTTGGTAGCGACAGATACGCAGTATTTT
TRBV7-9	.	TRBD2	TRBJ2-1	CASRTSGGSYNEQFF	TGTGCCAGCAGAACTAGCGGGGGGAGTTACAATGAGCAGTTCTTC
TRBV7-6	.	TRBD2	TRBJ2-3	CASTTSGGSADTQYF	TGTGCCAGCACGACTAGCGGGGGCAGCGCAGATACGCAGTATTTT
TRBV11-3	.	TRBD2	TRBJ2-1	CASSLDGTSGVDEQFF	TGTGCCAGCAGCTTAGATGGGACTAGCGGGGTCGATGAGCAGTTCTTC
TRBV2	.	TRBD1	TRBJ1-2	CASSERGQAFYGYTF	TGTGCCAGCAGTGAAAGGGGACAGGCTTTCTATGGCTACACCTTC
TRBV7-6	.	.	TRBJ1-2	CASSLGGLGGYTF	TGTGCCAGCAGCCTTGGGGGGTTAGGAGGCTACACCTTC
TRBV28	.	.	TRBJ2-7	CASSLSREQYF	TGTGCCAGCAGTCTCTCTCGGGAGCAGTACTTC
TRBV4-1	.	.	TRBJ1-5	CASSQAVGNQPQHF	TGCGCCAGCAGCCAAGCGGTGGGCAATCAGCCCCAGCATTTT
TRBV6-5	.	TRBD1	TRBJ2-3	CANSQGDRVTDTQYF	TGTGCCAACAGTCAGGGGGACAGGGTGACAGATACGCAGTATTTT
TRBV13	.	.	TRBJ1-5	CASSLGHRNQPQHF	TGTGCCAGCAGCTTAGGACATCGCAATCAGCCCCAGCATTTT
TRBV7-9	.	TRBD1	TRBJ2-7	CASSLQIDRGDYEQYF	TGTGCCAGCAGCTTACAAATCGACAGGGGGGACTACGAGCAGTACTTC
TRBV12-5	.	.	TRBJ2-7	CASGRETYEQYF	TGTGCTAGTGGCCGAGAAACCTACGAGCAGTACTTC
TRBV27	.	.	TRBJ2-3	CASSPGTLSTDTQYF	TGTGCCAGCAGCCCCGGGACACTAAGCACAGATACGCAGTATTTT
TRBV6-1	.	TRBD1	TRBJ2-7	CASSERGQGSDEQYF	TGTGCCAGCAGTGAAAGGGGACAGGGTTCGGACGAGCAGTACTTC
TRBV7-9	.	.	TRBJ2-1	CASSLAGSTYNEQFF	TGTGCCAGCAGCTTAGCGGGCAGCACCTACAATGAGCAGTTCTTC
TRBV6-5	few	TRBD1	TRBJ1-1	CASSYTGTAAFF	TGTGCCAGCAGTTACACAGGGACAGCGGCTTTCTTT
TRBV18	once	TRBD2	TRBJ2-1	CASSPGAGGSYNEQFF	TGTGCCAGCTCACCAGGAGCGGGGGGCTCCTACAATGAGCAGTTCTTC
TRBV10-3	.	TRBD1	TRBJ1-2	CAISVDRGYGYTF	TGTGCCATCAGTGTGGACAGGGGCTATGGCTACACCTTC
TRBV6-1	.	TRBD2	TRBJ2-1	CASSESGGTYNEQFF	TGTGCCAGCAGTGAATCGGGGGGAACTTACAATGAGCAGTTCTTC
TRBV11-3	once	.	TRBJ2-3	CASSSWGVQEDTQYF	TGTGCCAGCAGCTCCTGGGGGGTACAAGAAGATACGCAGTATTTT
TRBV6-6	once	TRBD2	TRBJ2-7	CASSYWPSGTYEQYF	TGTGCCAGCAGTTACTGGCCTAGCGGTACCTACGAGCAGTACTTC
TRBV5-1	few	.	TRBJ2-3	CASWGPPVADTQYF	TGCGCCAGCTGGGGCCCTCCGGTAGCAGATACGCAGTATTTT
TRBV10-3	.	.	TRBJ1-2	CAISAELPNYGYTF	TGTGCCATCAGTGCGGAGCTGCCCAACTATGGCTACACCTTC
TRBV7-9	.	TRBD1	TRBJ1-5	CASSPGTGHNQPQHF	TGTGCCAGCAGCCCCGGGACAGGCCACAATCAGCCCCAGCATTTT
TRBV27	.	TRBD2	TRBJ2-3	CAIRAGGNADTQYF	TGTGCCATCCGAGCGGGGGGGAATGCAGATACGCAGTATTTT
TRBV7-9	.	.	TRBJ2-5	CASSLIGETQYF	TGTGCCAGCAGCTTAATCGGGGAGACCCAGTACTTC
TRBV5-1	.	TRBD1	TRBJ1-2	CASSRTGGQNYGYTF	TGCGCCAGCAGCAGGACAGGGGGGCAGAACTATGGCTACACCTTC
TRBV5-6	.	TRBD2	TRBJ2-3	CASSLGVSGVSTDTQYF	TGTGCCAGCAGCTTGGGGGTTAGCGGGGTATCCACAGATACGCAGTATTTT
TRBV29-1	few	.	TRBJ2-1	CSVSGVGYNEQFF	TGCAGCGTTTCAGGGGTCGGGTACAATGAGCAGTTCTTC
TRBV11-3	.	TRBD2	TRBJ2-1	CASSFRLAGGLSEQFF	TGTGCCAGCAGCTTTAGACTAGCGGGGGGGCTGAGTGAGCAGTTCTTC
TRBV9	few	TRBD1	TRBJ1-4	CASSVGSGGGEKLFF	TGTGCCAGCAGCGTAGGGTCAGGGGGTGGCGAAAAACTGTTTTTT
TRBV6-5	few	.	TRBJ2-2	CASRTENTGELFF	TGTGCCAGCAGGACAGAAAACACCGGGGAGCTGTTTTTT
TRBV7-8	.	TRBD2	TRBJ2-5	CASSLWTSGEQETQYF	TGTGCCAGCAGCTTATGGACTAGCGGGGAACAAGAGACCCAGTACTTC
TRBV4-3	.	TRBD1	TRBJ2-7	CASSQRGTGLDEQYF	TGCGCCAGCAGCCAAAGAGGGACAGGGCTCGACGAGCAGTACTTC
TRBV5-1	.	.	TRBJ2-7	CASSLAGRDYEQYF	TGCGCCAGCAGCTTGGCCGGCAGGGACTACGAGCAGTACTTC